Presented here are 28 T cell receptor beta chains from one specimen sequenced in a study of blood T cells in healthy people across ages. Primers used in a second PCR of about 7 to 12 cycles were a sample-barcoded 5' primer and a J-beta primer mix. Via MiXCR, TCRdb re-called the 5' RACE reads, giving one row per CDR3 protein. The table has some 920,000 distinct CDR3 sequences, approximately 50% seen once. Sequencing input: blood. The receptors shown here come from a woman aged 55 to 70 in good health.

V and J are TRBV20-1 and TRBJ2-6; D call uncertain. This CDR3 has 16 amino acids. The germline V gene has CDR1 DFQATT and CDR2 SNEGSKA (reference sequence). V lost 3 bases and J lost 2, with 14 bases in between. DNA of the CDR3: TGCAGTGCTAGCCGTAGATTTGGGGCTGGGGCCAACGTCCTGACTTTC. It translates to CSASRRFGAGANVLTF.

This clonotype was seen a few times. The chain joins TRBV12-3 or TRBV12-4 to TRBJ2-5, with unresolved D. Trimming removed 5 bases from V and 4 bases from J, with 14 bases in between. The CDR3 sequence is 14 residues long. For the CDR3, the DNA is TGTGCCAGCAGTGACGCCGCCGCGGTAGAGACCCAGTACTTC. This encodes CASSDAAAVETQYF.

The chain recombines TRBV9 with TRBJ2-6; 8 bases agree with TRBD2. This CDR3 spans 18 amino acids. CDR1 and CDR2 (germline): SGDLS, YYNGEE. V was clipped by 6 bases and J by 0 bases; unmatched bases: 11. The DNA for the CDR3 is TGTGCCAGCACCCCGATGAGCGGGAGTGGCTCTGGGGCCAACGTCCTGACTTTC. Residues: CASTPMSGSGSGANVLTF. The full variable domain, in which reference TRBV9 and TRBJ2-6 provide the parts outside the CDR3, is DSGVTQTPKHLITATGQRVTLRCSPRSGDLSVYWYQQSLDQGLQFLIQYYNGEERAKGNILERFSAQQFPDLHSELNLSSLELGDSALYFCASTPMSGSGSGANVLTFGAGSRLTVL.

In nucleotides, the CDR3 is TGTGCCAGCAGTTACTCTACCTCAAGCGAGCAGTACTTC. Translating gives CASSYSTSSEQYF. This chain connects TRBV6-6 to TRBJ2-7, with D hard to call. CDR3 length: 13 amino acids. The germline V gene has CDR1 MNHNY and CDR2 SVGAGI (reference sequence). V lost 0 bases, J lost 6 bases, and 9 bases lay in between.

J is TRBJ1-1 and V is TRBV7-8; D is unclear. In germline, CDR1 is SGHVS, CDR2 FQNEAQ. CDR3 length: 16 residues. Deletions cut 5 bases from V and 0 bases from J, with 16 bases between. The CDR3 bases are TGTGCCAGCAGCCGTGGGGTACGGCTTATGAACACTGAAGCTTTCTTT. Its protein product is CASSRGVRLMNTEAFF.

The gene calls are TRBV25-1 and TRBJ1-5; a possible D gene is TRBD1 (6 bases). The V end was cut by 9 bases, the J end by 6 bases, with 18 bases between. CDR3 length equals 14 residues. The germline CDR1 and CDR2 sequences are MGHDK and SYGVNS. The CDR3 sequence is CARGGGGQGQPQHF. The CDR3 DNA sequence: TGTGCCAGGGGGGGAGGGGGACAAGGTCAGCCCCAGCATTTT.

This clonotype was detected only once. The CDR3 DNA sequence: TGCGCCAGCAGCCAAGAAGTCAGACATCAGCCCCAGCATTTT. It specifies CASSQEVRHQPQHF. The chain combines TRBV4-3 with TRBJ1-5; D gene uncertain. The V gene lost 0 bases and the J gene lost 5 bases, with 8 bases spanning the gap. Germline-derived CDR1 and CDR2 are LGHNA and YSLEER. This CDR3 has 14 amino acids.

The CDR3 DNA sequence: TGTGCCAGCAGCCCCCGACTAGCGGGAGGTCTGAGGGAGCAGTACTTC. Protein product: CASSPRLAGGLREQYF. The V and J genes are TRBV7-2 and TRBJ2-7, with 13 bases identical to TRBD2. Germline loops: CDR1 SGHTA, CDR2 FQGNSA. The CDR3 is made up of 16 amino acids. Trimming at V came to 5 bases and at J to 7 bases, leaving 11 bases not matched to a gene. The variable domain in full, with the rest retrieved from reference TRBV7-2 and TRBJ2-7, is GAGVSQSPSNKVTEKGKDVELRCDPISGHTALYWYRQSLGQGLEFLIYFQGNSAPDKSGLPSDRFSAERTGGSVSTLTIQRTQQEDSAVYLCASSPRLAGGLREQYFGPGTRLTVT.

This clonotype has just a few counts. This chain's CDR3 is CASSLARAEKLFF. CDR3 DNA sequence: TGTGCCAGCAGCCTCGCCAGGGCTGAAAAACTGTTTTTT. This sequence joins TRBV4-2 and TRBJ1-4; weak D call: TRBD1 (5 bases). The germline V gene encodes CDR1 LGHNA and CDR2 YNFKEQ. The V gene lost 4 bases and the J gene lost 7 bases, with 10 bases spanning the gap. The CDR3 has 13 residues.

This chain links TRBV29-1 with TRBJ2-3; 7 nucleotides align to TRBD2. This CDR3 is built from 13 residues. The junction had 5 bases not matched to a gene; V was cut back by 7 bases and J by 1 base. Germline lookup yields CDR1 SQVTM and CDR2 ANQGSEA. CDR3 nucleotides: TGCAGCGCCCAAGCGGGGCGCACAGATACGCAGTATTTT. It is translated as CSAQAGRTDTQYF.

The CDR3 DNA is TGTGCCAGTAGTGGTTTCCGGGACTACGAGCAGTACTTC. It yields the protein CASSGFRDYEQYF. The J gene is TRBJ2-7, the V gene TRBV19; the D gene is possibly TRBD2 (5 bases). Per germline, CDR1 LNHDA and CDR2 SQIVND (reference sequence). Between the trimmed V and J ends, which lost 5 bases and 3 bases, there was a span of 11 bases. This CDR3 is 13 amino acids long.

This clonotype was detected ten times or more. The chain employs TRBV3-1 and TRBJ1-2; D is possibly TRBD1 (5 bases). The CDR3 covers 15 residues. The V end lost 0 bases, the J end lost 8 bases, and 16 bases lay between the germline ends. Germline loops: CDR1 LGHDT, CDR2 YNNKEL (reference sequence). The CDR3 region is CASSQDWFREEGYTF. The DNA for the CDR3 is TGTGCCAGCAGCCAAGATTGGTTCAGGGAAGAGGGCTACACCTTC.

The chain combines TRBV4-2 with TRBJ2-7; 10 bases map to TRBD2. Germline V gene sequence: CDR1 LGHNA, CDR2 YNFKEQ. The CDR3 loop spans 17 amino acids. With V trimmed by 3 bases and J by 4 bases, 12 bases remained unmatched. CDR3 in amino acids: CASSHPEVAGGVYEQYF. In DNA form, the CDR3 reads TGTGCCAGCAGCCACCCGGAAGTAGCGGGAGGAGTTTACGAGCAGTACTTC.

This sequence joins TRBV6-6 and TRBJ2-7; D is ambiguous. Trimming removed 2 bases at V and 0 bases at J, with 11 bases between. The CDR3 is 15 amino acids. Germline V lookup: CDR1 MNHNY, CDR2 SVGAGI (reference sequence). The CDR3 region is CASSYGTLTSYEQYF. The CDR3 nucleotides are TGTGCCAGCAGTTACGGAACGTTGACCTCCTACGAGCAGTACTTC.

The chain is built from TRBV7-2 and TRBJ2-7; the D is unclear. CDR1 and CDR2 from the germline V gene are SGHTA and FQGNSA. The CDR3 is made up of 15 amino acids. Trimming stripped 5 bases from V and 6 bases from J, with 20 bases between. CDR3 region: CASSRRDPLWSEQYF. The CDR3 DNA sequence: TGTGCCAGCAGCCGACGCGACCCCTTATGGAGCGAGCAGTACTTC. The complete variable domain, with remaining parts taken from reference TRBV7-2 and TRBJ2-7, reads GAGVSQSPSNKVTEKGKDVELRCDPISGHTALYWYRQSLGQGLEFLIYFQGNSAPDKSGLPSDRFSAERTGGSVSTLTIQRTQQEDSAVYLCASSRRDPLWSEQYFGPGTRLTVT.

This clonotype was observed at least ten times. CDR3 in amino acids: CASSLEASGSYEQYF. In DNA form, the CDR3 reads TGTGCCAGCAGTTTAGAAGCTAGCGGGAGCTACGAGCAGTACTTC. The chain couples TRBV12-3 or TRBV12-4 to TRBJ2-7; 10 bases line up with TRBD2. The CDR3 is 15 amino acids. Trimming at V came to 1 base and at J to 3 bases, leaving 3 bases not matched to a gene.

The CDR3 region is CASSLAAGGPNEQFF. DNA for the CDR3: TGCGCCAGCAGCTTGGCGGCAGGGGGCCCGAATGAGCAGTTCTTC. The chain combines TRBV5-1 with TRBJ2-1; 8 nucleotides match TRBD1. Trimming took 0 bases from V and 7 from J; bases not matched to a gene: 6. Germline lookup yields CDR1 SGHRS and CDR2 YFSETQ. This CDR3 has 15 amino acids.

The rearrangement joins TRBV3-1 to TRBJ2-1, with 10 positions matching TRBD2. J was trimmed by 6 bases and V by 4 bases; bases with no gene match: 9. Looked up from germline, CDR1 is LGHDT and CDR2 is YNNKEL (reference sequence). The CDR3 totals 16 residues. The CDR3, as DNA: TGTGCCAGCAGCCTTCTAGCGGGAGAACGGCCCAATGAGCAGTTCTTC. It is translated as CASSLLAGERPNEQFF.

J is TRBJ2-7 and V is TRBV12-3 or TRBV12-4; unclear D gene. This CDR3 contains 13 residues. V lost 4 bases and J lost 12, with 19 bases in between. The CDR3 DNA sequence: TGTGCCAGCAGTTCCCCCCCGCCTTCCCCTCGGTACTTC. Protein sequence: CASSSPPPSPRYF.

In its sample, this clonotype was seen a few times. The genes are TRBV15 and TRBJ2-1; 8 bases are shared with TRBD2. CDR1 is LNHNV, CDR2 YYDKDF, per germline (reference sequence). V shed 2 bases, J shed 7 bases, and the junction held 4 bases outside the gene matches. This CDR3 contains 14 residues. For the CDR3, the DNA is TGTGCCACCAGCAGACCGGGACTAGAAAATGAGCAGTTCTTC. Translated, it gives CATSRPGLENEQFF. Using reference TRBV15 and TRBJ2-1 for the parts outside the CDR3, the full variable domain is DAMVIQNPRYQVTQFGKPVTLSCSQTLNHNVMYWYQQKSSQAPKLLFHYYDKDFNNEADTPDNFQSRRPNTSFCFLDIRSPGLGDTAMYLCATSRPGLENEQFFGPGTRLTVL.

V and J are TRBV18 and TRBJ1-4, with 9 bases that match TRBD1. The V gene's germline CDR1 is KGHSH and CDR2 LQKENI. The trim removed 4 bases at V and 13 bases at J, leaving 4 bases unmatched. This CDR3 comprises 12 residues. The CDR3 sequence is CASSRTGDRLFF. The CDR3 coding sequence is TGTGCCAGCTCACGGACAGGGGATCGACTGTTTTTT.

This clonotype was seen a few times. J is TRBJ2-1 and V is TRBV28; 8 bases are a match to TRBD2. Trimming cost V 6 bases and J 9 bases; bases outside gene matches: 10. CDR1 and CDR2 from the germline V gene are MDHEN and SYDVKM. The CDR3 totals 14 residues. Written as DNA, the CDR3 is TGTGCCAGCAGCTCTGTTAGCGGGACTGTTGAGCAGTTCTTC. Amino acid sequence: CASSSVSGTVEQFF.

This sequence joins TRBV5-1 and TRBJ2-7; D unresolved. Germline CDR1 reads SGHRS; CDR2 reads YFSETQ. The length of the CDR3 is 14 residues. Trimming removed 1 base from V and 1 base from J, with 9 bases in between. The CDR3 DNA is TGCGCCAGCAGCTTGTTTGAGTGGTCCTACGAGCAGTACTTC. Its protein product is CASSLFEWSYEQYF.

The gene calls are TRBV6-1 and TRBJ1-2; no firm D call. V lost 1 base and J lost 9, with 9 bases in between. This CDR3 comprises 12 residues. Looked up from germline, CDR1 is MNHNS and CDR2 is SASEGT. The CDR3 region has the DNA TGTGCCAGCAGTGAAGTTGGGTGGAGCTACACCTTC. Its translation is CASSEVGWSYTF.

This clonotype was counted a few times. This rearrangement joins TRBV15 to TRBJ2-7; D not certain. Trimming pared 3 bases from V and 5 bases from J, leaving 17 bases between. Germline V lookup: CDR1 LNHNV, CDR2 YYDKDF (reference sequence). The CDR3 extends over 15 amino acids. The CDR3 loop reads CATSSVTGSIHEQYF. The CDR3 DNA is TGTGCCACCAGCAGCGTTACGGGTAGCATCCACGAGCAGTACTTC.

This clonotype was counted a single time. V gene TRBV30 combines with J gene TRBJ2-1; a weak D match, TRBD1 (5 bases). CDR3 length: 12 residues. Germline values: CDR1 GTSNPN, CDR2 SVGIG (reference sequence). V shed 5 bases and J shed 4 bases, with 9 bases lying between them. CDR3: CAWGNRYNEQFF. CDR3 DNA: TGTGCCTGGGGGAACAGGTACAATGAGCAGTTCTTC.

This rearrangement joins TRBV5-4 to TRBJ2-2; D unclear. The V gene lost 3 bases and the J gene lost 5 bases, with 14 bases spanning the gap. The germline gives CDR1 SGHNT, CDR2 YYREEE (reference sequence). This CDR3 comprises 15 residues. This CDR3 is CASSYDLVPTGELFF. DNA for the CDR3: TGTGCCAGCAGCTACGACCTAGTTCCGACCGGGGAGCTGTTTTTT.

This chain links TRBV14 with TRBJ2-7, with 10 bases matching TRBD2. Looked up from germline, CDR1 is SGHDN and CDR2 is FVKESK. Trimming at V came to 2 bases and at J to 3 bases, leaving 10 bases not matched to a gene. CDR3 size: 17 residues. CDR3 bases: TGTGCCAGCAGCCAACGTTCTAGCGGGAGAAGATTCTACGAGCAGTACTTC. It codes for CASSQRSSGRRFYEQYF.